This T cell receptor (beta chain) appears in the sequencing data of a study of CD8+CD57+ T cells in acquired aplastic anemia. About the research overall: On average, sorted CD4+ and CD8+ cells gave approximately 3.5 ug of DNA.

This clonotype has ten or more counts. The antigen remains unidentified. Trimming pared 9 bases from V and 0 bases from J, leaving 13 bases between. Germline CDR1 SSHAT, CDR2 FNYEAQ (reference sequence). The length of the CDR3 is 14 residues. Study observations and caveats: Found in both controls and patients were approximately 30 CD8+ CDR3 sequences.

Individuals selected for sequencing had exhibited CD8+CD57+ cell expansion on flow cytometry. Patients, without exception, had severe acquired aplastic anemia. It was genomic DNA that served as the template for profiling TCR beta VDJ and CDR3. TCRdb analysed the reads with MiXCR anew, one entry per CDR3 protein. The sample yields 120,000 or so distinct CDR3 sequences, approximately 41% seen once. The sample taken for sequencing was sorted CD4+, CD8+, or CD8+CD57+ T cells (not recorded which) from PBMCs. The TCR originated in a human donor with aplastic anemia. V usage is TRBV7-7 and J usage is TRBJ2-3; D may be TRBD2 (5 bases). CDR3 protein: CASTGKTSTDTQYF. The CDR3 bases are TGTGCCAGTACGGGGAAAACTAGCACAGATACGCAGTATTTT. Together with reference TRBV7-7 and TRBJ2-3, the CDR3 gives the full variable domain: GAGVSQSPRYKVTKRGQDVTLRCDPISSHATLYWYQQALGQGPEFLTYFNYEAQPDKSGLPSDRFSAERPEGSISTLTIQRTEQRDSAMYRCASTGKTSTDTQYFGPGTRLTVL.